Below are 13 T cell receptor beta chains sequenced from a single sample in a study of cytomegalovirus exposure and HLA in healthy donors. PCR primers comprised 60 Vbeta and 13 Jbeta primers. Profiled with immunoSEQ multiplex PCR; TCRdb holds only in-frame clones, not every one. The sample has over 130,000 clones, around 80% seen once; the top ten hold about 1.2%. Material: PBMCs. These receptors were collected from a female donor in good health and CMV-seronegative.

This sequence joins TRBV5-1 and TRBJ1-2; 8 nucleotides agree with TRBD1. CDR3 length: 15 residues. With 0 bases clipped from V and 4 bases from J, the junction kept 5 bases outside the gene matches. In germline, CDR1 is SGHRS, CDR2 YFSETQ. The CDR3 DNA reads as TGCGCCAGCAGCTTGGAACAGGGGGAATCCTATGGCTACACCTTC. This gives the protein CASSLEQGESYGYTF.

The V call is TRBV5-6, the J call TRBJ1-3; D is unclear. The germline gives CDR1 SGHDT, CDR2 YYEEEE. With 3 bases removed from V and 0 bases from J, the gap between germline ends came to 16 bases. The length of the CDR3 is 17 residues. CDR3 nucleotides: TGTGCCAGCAGCTCCGGTCCCTCCCTTGGCTCTGGAAACACCATATATTTT. It translates to CASSSGPSLGSGNTIYF.

The V gene is TRBV18, the J gene TRBJ2-5, with no clear D. CDR1 KGHSH and CDR2 LQKENI come from the germline V gene. V was cut by 5 bases and J by 5 bases, with 9 bases left in between. This CDR3 contains 12 residues. The CDR3 spells CASSLTGETQYF. The CDR3 DNA reads as TGTGCCAGCTCATTGACCGGGGAGACCCAGTACTTC.

The V and J genes are TRBV30 and TRBJ1-5; 9 nucleotides agree with TRBD1. Germline V CDR1 and CDR2: GTSNPN, SVGIG (reference sequence). The junction had 3 bases not matched to a gene; V was cut back by 4 bases and J by 5 bases. The CDR3 contains 13 residues. The CDR3 loop reads CAWNRDRDQPQHF. CDR3 DNA: TGTGCCTGGAATAGGGACAGGGATCAGCCCCAGCATTTT.

This clone turned up a few times. V and J are TRBV7-2 and TRBJ2-2; D might be TRBD1 (6 bases). The V end was cut by 5 bases, the J end by 1 base, with 14 bases between. The germline V gene encodes CDR1 SGHTA and CDR2 FQGNSA. The CDR3 is 16 amino acids. The CDR3 loop is CASSQVPGVNTGELFF. CDR3 DNA: TGTGCCAGCAGCCAAGTCCCAGGGGTGAACACCGGGGAGCTGTTTTTT.

The chain is built from TRBV11-2 and TRBJ2-1, with 8 bases that match TRBD2. Germline loops: CDR1 SGHAT, CDR2 FQNNGV. CDR3 length equals 14 residues. Germline trimming cut 6 bases from V and 3 bases from J; bases unmatched to any gene: 4. Written as DNA, the CDR3 is TGTGCCAGCAGTGGACTAGCAATCTACAATGAGCAGTTCTTC. Translated, it gives CASSGLAIYNEQFF.

The chain recombines TRBV28 with TRBJ1-1; D remains unclear. This CDR3 region has 14 residues. CDR1 and CDR2 from the germline V gene are MDHEN and SYDVKM. V gave up 2 bases and J gave up 1 base, with 8 bases separating them. CDR3 DNA sequence: TGTGCCAGCAGTTTAGGGCAACGGAACACTGAAGCTTTCTTT. This codes for CASSLGQRNTEAFF.

This clone was seen only a few times. Likely a read error: the CDR3 ends without its conserved phenylalanine or tryptophan. This chain links TRBV19 with TRBJ1-2; a weak D match, TRBD1 (5 bases). The germline CDR1 and CDR2 sequences are LNHDA and SQIVND (reference sequence). Trimming removed 6 bases at V and 6 bases at J, with 11 bases between. The CDR3 covers 12 residues. The CDR3 DNA is TGTGCCAGTAGGGAGGGGCCGGATGGCTACACCGTC. Residues: CASREGPDGYTV.

V and J are TRBV7-9 and TRBJ2-7; D is perhaps TRBD1 (5 bases). The CDR3 runs to 12 residues. V shed 8 bases and J shed 3 bases, with 11 bases lying between them. Germline V lookup: CDR1 SEHNR, CDR2 FQNEAQ (reference sequence). The CDR3 loop is CASCDSSYEQYF. As DNA, the CDR3 is TGTGCCAGCTGCGACAGCAGCTACGAGCAGTACTTC.

The chain carries TRBV18 and TRBJ1-4; D perhaps matches TRBD1 (5 bases). CDR1 is KGHSH, CDR2 LQKENI, per germline. Between the trimmed V and J ends, which lost 1 base and 3 bases, there was a span of 9 bases. CDR3 length equals 15 residues. In DNA form, the CDR3 reads TGTGCCAGCTCACCACTAGGGGAGGCTAATGAAAAACTGTTTTTT. It specifies CASSPLGEANEKLFF.

The chain has TRBV7-9 and TRBJ2-3; D is perhaps TRBD2 (6 bases). V lost 1 base to trimming and J lost 3 bases, with 11 bases between them. Germline CDR1 SEHNR, CDR2 FQNEAQ (reference sequence). This CDR3 is built from 15 residues. In nucleotides, the CDR3 is TGTGCCAGCAGCTTAGGCCTGGGGGGAACAGATACGCAGTATTTT. This encodes CASSLGLGGTDTQYF.

V gene TRBV28 combines with J gene TRBJ2-4, with 12 bases aligning to TRBD2. V shed 5 bases and J 6 bases; nucleotides not matched to a gene: 8. This CDR3 region has 16 residues. Germline V CDR1 and CDR2: MDHEN, SYDVKM. This CDR3 reads CASSATSGRGGNIQYF. CDR3 nucleotide sequence: TGTGCCAGCAGTGCGACTAGCGGGAGAGGTGGAAACATTCAGTACTTC. The whole variable domain, remainder taken from reference TRBV28 and TRBJ2-4, is DVKVTQSSRYLVKRTGEKVFLECVQDMDHENMFWYRQDPGLGLRLIYFSYDVKMKEKGDIPEGYSVSREKKERFSLILESASTNQTSMYLCASSATSGRGGNIQYFGAGTRLSVL.

This clone was recorded once. This chain uses TRBV4-1 with TRBJ2-1; 8 positions match TRBD1. Germline V gene sequence: CDR1 MGHRA, CDR2 YSYEKL. V lost 2 bases, J lost 2 bases, and 8 bases stayed unmatched. The CDR3 covers 17 residues. The CDR3 DNA reads as TGCGCCAGCAGCCAACCCCTGGACAGGGAGGCCTACAATGAGCAGTTCTTC. As protein: CASSQPLDREAYNEQFF.